A selection of T cell receptor beta chains follows, all from one sample in a study of beta chain features in type 1 diabetes. Produced via immunoSEQ multiplex PCR; TCRdb's table is partial and in-frame only. The sample carries over 200,000 clones, 11% recorded once. The sequenced sample consisted of naive CD4+ T cells from blood. The receptors shown here come from a man aged 30 to 39 with type 1 diabetes. Both conserved end residues are part of each CDR3. A D gene is named only where the DNA matches it firmly. Not every row has a clone size; where given, it reads once, few, many or a size class.

>NA|TRBV6-5|NA|TRBJ2-7
CASPAPLQGNHEQYF
TGTGCCAGCCCGGCCCCCCTGCAGGGGAACCACGAGCAGTACTTC
>few|TRBV4-2|TRBD1|TRBJ2-7
CASSHTPEGADEQYF
TGTGCCAGCAGCCACACGCCCGAGGGGGCCGACGAGCAGTACTTC
>NA|TRBV5-1|TRBD1|TRBJ1-4
CASNVSDRPNEKLFF
TGCGCCAGCAACGTCTCGGACAGGCCAAATGAAAAACTGTTTTTT
>NA|TRBV4-2|TRBD2|TRBJ2-3
CASSQDQGLAGNTQYF
TGTGCCAGCAGCCAAGATCAAGGCCTAGCGGGGAATACGCAGTATTTT
>few|TRBV15|NA|TRBJ2-1
CATSRGLQGGSYNEQFF
TGTGCCACCAGCAGAGGTCTACAGGGAGGGTCCTACAATGAGCAGTTCTTC
>few|TRBV7-9|NA|TRBJ1-5
CASSLVSSNQPQHF
TGTGCCAGCAGCTTAGTCTCCAGCAATCAGCCCCAGCATTTT
>NA|TRBV5-4|TRBD2|TRBJ2-7
CASSLGPGLAGGRRTEQYF
TGTGCCAGCAGCTTGGGACCGGGACTAGCGGGGGGGCGCCGGACGGAGCAGTACTTC
>NA|TRBV6-5|NA|TRBJ1-1
CASSYLEGTEAFF
TGTGCCAGCAGTTACCTCGAGGGCACTGAAGCTTTCTTT
>few|TRBV5-1|NA|TRBJ1-6
CASSWLSGVSYNSPLHF
TGCGCCAGCAGCTGGTTGTCGGGGGTTTCCTATAATTCACCCCTCCACTTT
>few|TRBV30|NA|TRBJ1-5
CAWSPYSNQPQHF
TGTGCCTGGAGTCCTTATAGCAATCAGCCCCAGCATTTT
>few|TRBV7-2|TRBD1|TRBJ2-1
CASSSRTGSNEQFF
TGTGCCAGCAGCTCTCGGACAGGGTCGAATGAGCAGTTCTTC
>NA|TRBV7-3|TRBD1|TRBJ1-1
CASSIGGPDTEAFF
TGTGCCAGCAGCATAGGGGGCCCGGACACTGAAGCTTTCTTT
>few|TRBV2|NA|TRBJ2-7
CASSAGPAPSDYEQYF
TGTGCCAGCAGTGCTGGGCCTGCACCTTCAGACTACGAGCAGTACTTC
>NA|TRBV5-1|TRBD1|TRBJ1-2
CASSMDRGSGYTF
TGCGCCAGCAGCATGGACAGGGGGAGCGGCTACACCTTC
>few|TRBV15|NA|TRBJ2-2
CATSWATRRELFF
TGTGCCACCTCTTGGGCCACCCGCAGGGAGCTGTTTTTT
>NA|TRBV9|NA|TRBJ1-2
CASSVGFGQNYGYTF
TGTGCCAGCAGCGTAGGATTCGGACAGAACTATGGCTACACCTTC
>NA|TRBV29-1|TRBD1|TRBJ2-2
CSGDREDTGELFF
TGCAGCGGGGACAGGGAAGACACCGGGGAGCTGTTTTTT
>NA|TRBV28|NA|TRBJ1-5
CASSLPGHYGGNQPQHF
TGTGCCAGCAGTTTGCCGGGACACTACGGGGGCAATCAGCCCCAGCATTTT
>NA|TRBV19|NA|TRBJ2-3
CASSIVGREDTQYF
TGTGCCAGTAGTATAGTAGGCAGGGAAGATACGCAGTATTTT
>few|TRBV6-6|TRBD1|TRBJ1-2
CASRPGQGYGYTF
TGTGCCAGCAGACCGGGACAGGGCTATGGCTACACCTTC
>few|TRBV7-3|NA|TRBJ1-5
CASSLTLNQPQHF
TGTGCCAGCAGCTTAACACTCAATCAGCCCCAGCATTTT
>few|TRBV7-9|NA|TRBJ2-4
CASSLAQLAKNIQYF
TGTGCCAGCAGCTTAGCGCAACTAGCCAAAAACATTCAGTACTTC
>few|TRBV18|NA|TRBJ1-2
CASSTQDSYGYTF
TGTGCCAGCTCGACTCAAGACAGCTATGGCTACACCTTC
>few|TRBV5-1|TRBD2|TRBJ2-1
CASSTRLAGLNEQFF
TGCGCCAGCAGCACTCGACTAGCGGGGTTGAATGAGCAGTTCTTC
>NA|TRBV2|NA|TRBJ1-2
CASSVENYGYTF
TGTGCCAGCAGTGTGGAGAACTATGGCTACACCTTC
>NA|TRBV28|NA|TRBJ1-2
CASRVDTDYGYTF
TGTGCCAGCAGAGTCGACACGGACTATGGCTACACCTTC
>NA|TRBV5-1|TRBD2|TRBJ2-5
CASSEGLAGAQETQYF
TGCGCCAGCAGCGAGGGACTAGCGGGGGCCCAAGAGACCCAGTACTTC
>NA|TRBV9|TRBD2|TRBJ2-2
CASSPEIAGTGELFF
TGTGCCAGCAGCCCCGAAATAGCGGGTACCGGGGAGCTGTTTTTT
>once|TRBV6-5|TRBD1|TRBJ1-5
CATGQGLGPQHF
TGTGCCACAGGACAGGGGCTTGGGCCCCAGCATTTT
>few|TRBV7-9|NA|TRBJ1-2
CASSPGQGGSYGYTF
TGTGCCAGCAGCCCTGGCCAGGGCGGCAGCTATGGCTACACCTTC
>NA|TRBV5-1|TRBD1|TRBJ1-5
CAAGGTGGHQPQHF
TGCGCCGCAGGAGGGACAGGGGGGCATCAGCCCCAGCATTTT
>few|TRBV5-1|TRBD1|TRBJ1-2
CASSTGQGAEGYTF
TGCGCCAGCAGCACGGGACAGGGGGCCGAGGGCTACACCTTC
>NA|TRBV7-2|NA|TRBJ1-1
CASSFRGMSTEAFF
TGTGCCAGCAGCTTTCGGGGGATGAGCACTGAAGCTTTCTTT
>NA|TRBV2|NA|TRBJ1-1
CASRSGTRGVRNTEAFF
TGTGCCAGCAGATCCGGGACAAGGGGAGTTAGAAACACTGAAGCTTTCTTT
>few|TRBV5-1|TRBD2|TRBJ2-1
CASSSGLAPFNEQFF
TGCGCCAGCAGCTCCGGACTAGCGCCTTTCAATGAGCAGTTCTTC
>NA|TRBV7-2|TRBD2|TRBJ2-5
CASRERGQETQYF
TGTGCCAGCCGAGAGCGGGGGCAGGAGACCCAGTACTTC
>NA|TRBV30|NA|TRBJ1-1
CASTANTEAFF
TGTGCCTCGACAGCGAACACTGAAGCTTTCTTT
>NA|TRBV2|NA|TRBJ2-3
CASRQGRGTDTQYF
TGTGCCAGCAGGCAGGGCAGGGGAACAGATACGCAGTATTTT
>few|TRBV7-9|TRBD1|TRBJ2-1
CASSLDPGQEKQFF
TGTGCCAGCAGCTTAGACCCAGGACAGGAGAAGCAGTTCTTC
>few|TRBV4-3|NA|TRBJ1-2
CASSQEWGRDYGYTF
TGCGCCAGCAGCCAAGAATGGGGGCGGGACTATGGCTACACCTTC
>NA|TRBV30|TRBD1|TRBJ1-5
CAWAGQGDNQPQHF
TGTGCCTGGGCTGGACAGGGAGATAATCAGCCCCAGCATTTT
>NA|TRBV18|NA|TRBJ1-4
CASSPYATNEKLFF
TGTGCCAGCTCACCATATGCAACTAATGAAAAACTGTTTTTT
>few|TRBV6-6|NA|TRBJ2-5
CASLDLRGAGETQYF
TGTGCCAGCCTGGATCTCCGGGGGGCAGGAGAGACCCAGTACTTC
>NA|TRBV29-1|TRBD1|TRBJ1-5
CSVEVGGRTQHF
TGCAGCGTTGAGGTAGGGGGCAGGACCCAGCATTTT
>NA|TRBV30|NA|TRBJ1-1
CACPGEGTEAFF
TGTGCCTGTCCGGGGGAGGGAACTGAAGCTTTCTTT
>few|TRBV9|NA|TRBJ2-3
CASSVGGPSRTDTQYF
TGTGCCAGCAGCGTAGGGGGGCCGTCTAGAACAGATACGCAGTATTTT
>NA|TRBV28|NA|TRBJ1-6
CASGSLHF
TGTGCCAGCGGGAGCCTCCACTTT
>few|TRBV2|TRBD2|TRBJ2-1
CASRAGTSAHNEQFF
TGTGCCAGCAGGGCCGGGACTAGCGCCCACAATGAGCAGTTCTTC
>NA|TRBV9|NA|TRBJ1-6
CASSVRSSYNSPLHF
TGTGCCAGCAGCGTACGGAGCTCCTATAATTCACCCCTCCACTTT
>NA|TRBV30|NA|TRBJ1-6
CAWSDGGVSPLHF
TGTGCCTGGAGTGATGGAGGGGTCTCACCCCTCCACTTT
>NA|TRBV4-2|NA|TRBJ1-1
CASSQEQGDTEAFF
TGTGCCAGCAGCCAAGAACAGGGAGACACTGAAGCTTTCTTT
>few|TRBV5-4|NA|TRBJ2-3
CASSLAGQGSDTQYF
TGTGCCAGCAGCTTGGCCGGGCAGGGTTCAGATACGCAGTATTTT